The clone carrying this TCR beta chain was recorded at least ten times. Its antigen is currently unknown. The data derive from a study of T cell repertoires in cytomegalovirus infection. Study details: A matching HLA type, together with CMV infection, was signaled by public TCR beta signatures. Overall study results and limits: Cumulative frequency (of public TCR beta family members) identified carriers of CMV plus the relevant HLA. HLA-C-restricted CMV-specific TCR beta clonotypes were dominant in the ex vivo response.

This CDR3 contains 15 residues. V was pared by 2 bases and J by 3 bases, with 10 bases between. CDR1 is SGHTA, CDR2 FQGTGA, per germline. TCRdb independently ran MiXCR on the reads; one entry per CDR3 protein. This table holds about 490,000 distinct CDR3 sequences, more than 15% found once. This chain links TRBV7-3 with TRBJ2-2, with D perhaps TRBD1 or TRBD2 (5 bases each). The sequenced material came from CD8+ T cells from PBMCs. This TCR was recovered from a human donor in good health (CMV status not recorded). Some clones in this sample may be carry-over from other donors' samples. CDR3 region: CASSLFEGHTGELFF. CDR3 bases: TGTGCCAGCAGCTTATTCGAGGGACACACCGGGGAGCTGTTTTTT.